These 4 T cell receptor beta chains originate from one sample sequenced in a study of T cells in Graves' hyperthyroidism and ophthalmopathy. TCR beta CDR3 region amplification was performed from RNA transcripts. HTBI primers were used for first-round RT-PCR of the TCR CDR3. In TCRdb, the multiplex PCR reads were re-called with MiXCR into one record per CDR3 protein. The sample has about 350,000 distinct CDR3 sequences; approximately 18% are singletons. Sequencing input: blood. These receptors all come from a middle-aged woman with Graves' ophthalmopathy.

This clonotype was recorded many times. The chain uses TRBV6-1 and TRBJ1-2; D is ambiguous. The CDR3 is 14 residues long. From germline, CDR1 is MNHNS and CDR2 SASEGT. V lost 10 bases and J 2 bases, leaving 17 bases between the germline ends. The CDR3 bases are TGTGCCATCGCGAAGGCAGGCTTAAACTATGGCTACACCTTC. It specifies CAIAKAGLNYGYTF.

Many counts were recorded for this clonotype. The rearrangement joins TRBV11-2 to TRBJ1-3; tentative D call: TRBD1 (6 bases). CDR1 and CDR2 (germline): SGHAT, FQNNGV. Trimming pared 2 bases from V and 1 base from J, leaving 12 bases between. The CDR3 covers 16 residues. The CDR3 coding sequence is TGTGCCAGCAGCTTATATGCAGGGGATTCTGGAAACACCATATATTTT. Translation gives CASSLYAGDSGNTIYF.

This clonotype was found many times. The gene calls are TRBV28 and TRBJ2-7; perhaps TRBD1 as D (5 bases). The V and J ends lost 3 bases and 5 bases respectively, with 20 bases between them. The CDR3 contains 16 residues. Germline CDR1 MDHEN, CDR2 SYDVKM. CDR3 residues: CASSFPPQGMPHEQYF. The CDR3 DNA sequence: TGTGCCAGCAGTTTCCCCCCGCAGGGTATGCCCCACGAGCAGTACTTC.

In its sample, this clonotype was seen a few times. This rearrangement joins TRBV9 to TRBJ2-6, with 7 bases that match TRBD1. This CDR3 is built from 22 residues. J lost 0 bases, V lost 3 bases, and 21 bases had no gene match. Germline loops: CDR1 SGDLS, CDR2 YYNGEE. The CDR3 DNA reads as TGTGCCAGCAGCGCCAGTCAATGGACAGGCGCGGGCCAATTCTCTGGGGCCAACGTCCTGACTTTC. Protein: CASSASQWTGAGQFSGANVLTF.